The 11 T cell receptor beta chains in this list originate from one sample, sequenced in a study of blood T cells in healthy people across ages. It was with a sample-barcoded 5' primer and a J-beta primer mix that a second PCR of roughly 6 to 11 cycles was run. TCRdb recomputed calls from the 5' RACE reads with MiXCR, one row per CDR3 protein. The profile covers some 1.5 million distinct CDR3 sequences, with around 40% appearing a single time and around 4% taken by the ten largest. The sequencing input was blood. The source is a woman in her late teens or twenties in good health.

This chain connects TRBV4-3 to TRBJ2-3, with D perhaps assigned TRBD1 or TRBD2 (5 bases each). Trimming cost V 7 bases and J 2 bases, with 19 bases left between them. The length of the CDR3 is 16 residues. Germline V gene lookup returns CDR1 LGHNA and CDR2 YSLEER. CDR3 region: CASNHLRGRLTDTQYF. The CDR3 region has the DNA TGCGCCAGCAACCATCTGAGGGGACGGCTCACAGATACGCAGTATTTT.

The V gene is TRBV2, the J gene TRBJ2-3; D may be TRBD2 (6 bases). The CDR3 contains 16 residues. The V and J ends lost 4 bases and 3 bases respectively, with 17 bases between them. Germline loops: CDR1 SNHLY, CDR2 FYNNEI. CDR3 amino acids: CASSAGGVGFTDTQYF. The CDR3 DNA follows: TGTGCCAGCAGTGCTGGCGGGGTGGGTTTTACAGATACGCAGTATTTT.

This sequence joins TRBV6-5 and TRBJ2-1; 12 nucleotides match TRBD2. The CDR3 extends over 17 amino acids. V lost 0 bases to trimming and J lost 8 bases; unmatched junction nucleotides: 8. From germline, CDR1 is MNHEY and CDR2 SVGAGI. The CDR3 bases are TGTGCCAGCAGTTACTCCGGGCTAGCGGGAGGGGCTCATGAGCAGTTCTTC. This gives the protein CASSYSGLAGGAHEQFF.

This rearrangement joins TRBV29-1 to TRBJ2-3; 8 bases fit TRBD2. Per germline, CDR1 SQVTM and CDR2 ANQGSEA. V was pared by 0 bases and J by 4 bases, with 0 bases of the junction left unmatched. The CDR3 contains 13 residues. The CDR3 sequence is CSVEDGGADTQYF. CDR3 in DNA: TGCAGCGTTGAAGACGGGGGGGCAGATACGCAGTATTTT.

The V gene is TRBV7-2, the J gene TRBJ1-2, with D possibly being TRBD1 (6 bases). This CDR3 is 14 amino acids long. Between the trimmed V and J ends, which lost 3 bases and 1 base, there was a span of 9 bases. Germline values: CDR1 SGHTA, CDR2 FQGNSA. The CDR3 loop is CASSFGQFNYGYTF. DNA for the CDR3: TGTGCCAGCAGCTTCGGACAGTTTAACTATGGCTACACCTTC.

This chain links TRBV4-1 with TRBJ2-7; the D gene is possibly TRBD1 (6 bases). This CDR3 is built from 15 residues. Per germline, CDR1 MGHRA and CDR2 YSYEKL. V lost 2 bases to trimming and J lost 3 bases, with 14 bases between them. CDR3 nucleotide sequence: TGCGCCAGCAGCCAATCTATACAGGGAAACTACGAGCAGTACTTC. Its translation is CASSQSIQGNYEQYF.

The rearrangement uses TRBV6-1 and TRBJ2-7, with 10 bases lining up with TRBD1. Looked up from germline, CDR1 is MNHNS and CDR2 is SASEGT. This CDR3 contains 15 residues. Trimming took 2 bases from V and 2 from J; bases not matched to a gene: 3. CDR3 residues: CASSERTGGTYEQYF. DNA for the CDR3: TGTGCCAGCAGTGAAAGGACAGGGGGGACCTACGAGCAGTACTTC.

This sequence joins TRBV20-1 and TRBJ2-7, with D possibly matching TRBD2 (5 bases). CDR3 length: 15 residues. Trimming took off 3 bases at V and 0 bases at J, with 15 bases between the two ends. CDR1 and CDR2 from the germline V gene are DFQATT and SNEGSKA (reference sequence). As DNA, the CDR3 is TGCAGTGCTAGTTTCCGGGAACGGCACTCCTACGAGCAGTACTTC. Protein product: CSASFRERHSYEQYF.

This clonotype was picked up a small number of times. The chain couples TRBV27 to TRBJ1-2, with D tentatively TRBD1 (5 bases). The ends were cut back, 3 bases at V and 3 bases at J, with 11 bases in the middle. Germline CDR1 is MNHEY and CDR2 is SMNVEV (reference sequence). CDR3 length equals 14 residues. The DNA of the CDR3 is TGTGCCAGCAGTTTTTCCTGGGGGTACTATGGCTACACCTTC. Residues: CASSFSWGYYGYTF.

This clonotype was counted between two and nine times. The CDR3 sequence is CSAMGPYSNQPQHF. CDR3 bases: TGCAGTGCCATGGGACCGTATAGCAATCAGCCCCAGCATTTT. J is TRBJ1-5 and V is TRBV20-1; maybe TRBD1 (5 bases). CDR1 is DFQATT and CDR2 is SNEGSKA in the germline V gene (reference sequence). With 6 bases removed from V and 0 bases from J, the gap between germline ends came to 12 bases. The CDR3 length is 14 residues.

The rearrangement links TRBV5-1 to TRBJ2-4, with D tentatively TRBD1 (5 bases). The CDR3 is made up of 14 amino acids. V was trimmed by 0 bases and J by 3 bases, leaving 7 bases between them. Germline V gene lookup returns CDR1 SGHRS and CDR2 YFSETQ. The CDR3 nucleotides are TGCGCCAGCAGCTTGGTTGACAGCAAAAACATTCAGTACTTC. It codes for CASSLVDSKNIQYF.